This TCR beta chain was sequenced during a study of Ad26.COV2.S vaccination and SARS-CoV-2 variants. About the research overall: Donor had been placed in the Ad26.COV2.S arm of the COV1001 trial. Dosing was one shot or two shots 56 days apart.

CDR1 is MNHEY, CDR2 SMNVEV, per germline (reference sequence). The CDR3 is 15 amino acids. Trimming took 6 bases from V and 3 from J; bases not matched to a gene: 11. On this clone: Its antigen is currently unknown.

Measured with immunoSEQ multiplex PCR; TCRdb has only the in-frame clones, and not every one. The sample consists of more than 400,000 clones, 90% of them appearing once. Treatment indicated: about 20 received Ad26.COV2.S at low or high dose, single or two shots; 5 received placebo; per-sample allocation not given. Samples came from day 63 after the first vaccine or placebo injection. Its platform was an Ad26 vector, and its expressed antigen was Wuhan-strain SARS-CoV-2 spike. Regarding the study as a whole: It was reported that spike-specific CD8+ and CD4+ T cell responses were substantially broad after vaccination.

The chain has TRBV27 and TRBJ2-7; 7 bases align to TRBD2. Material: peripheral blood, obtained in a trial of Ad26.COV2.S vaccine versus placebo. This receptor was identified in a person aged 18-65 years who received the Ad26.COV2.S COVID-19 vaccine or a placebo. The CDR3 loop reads CASRPGGEMGYEQYF. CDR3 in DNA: TGTGCCAGCAGACCTGGGGGGGAGATGGGCTACGAGCAGTACTTC.